Listed below are T cell receptor beta chains from one sample, sequenced in a study of cytomegalovirus exposure and HLA in healthy donors. Measured with immunoSEQ multiplex PCR; TCRdb has only the in-frame clones, and not every one. The sample holds 130,000 to 150,000 clones, nearly 80% seen once. The sample comprised PBMCs. These receptor sequences come from a male donor in good health and CMV-seronegative. The CDR3 runs from the conserved cysteine through the conserved F or W. The D gene is left open where the match is weak. Not every row has a clone size; where given, it reads once, few, many or a size class.

v_call: TRBV6-5
clone_size: .
d_call: .
j_call: TRBJ1-1
cdr3_aa: CASSPGGGWNTEAFF
cdr3_nt: TGTGCCAGCAGTCCCGGCGGGGGATGGAACACTGAAGCTTTCTTT

v_call: TRBV28
clone_size: once
d_call: .
j_call: TRBJ1-2
cdr3_aa: CASRTRGGKALGYTF
cdr3_nt: TGTGCCAGCAGAACCCGGGGGGGAAAAGCGCTTGGCTACACCTTC

v_call: TRBV11-2
clone_size: .
d_call: TRBD1
j_call: TRBJ1-1
cdr3_aa: CASSLVSGGIHRTEAFF
cdr3_nt: TGTGCCAGCAGCTTAGTGTCAGGGGGCATTCACCGGACTGAAGCTTTCTTT

v_call: TRBV5-1
clone_size: few
d_call: TRBD1
j_call: TRBJ2-5
cdr3_aa: CASSLTGARQETQYF
cdr3_nt: TGCGCCAGCAGCCTGACAGGGGCCAGACAAGAGACCCAGTACTTC

v_call: TRBV4-3
clone_size: once
d_call: TRBD2
j_call: TRBJ2-1
cdr3_aa: CASSQEFSGGATNEQFF
cdr3_nt: TGCGCCAGCAGCCAAGAATTTAGCGGGGGGGCCACGAATGAGCAGTTCTTC

v_call: TRBV19
clone_size: .
d_call: .
j_call: TRBJ1-5
cdr3_aa: CASRTAGNQPQHF
cdr3_nt: TGTGCCAGTAGGACAGCCGGCAATCAGCCCCAGCATTTT

v_call: TRBV28
clone_size: .
d_call: TRBD1
j_call: TRBJ2-2
cdr3_aa: CASMGQGWTGELFF
cdr3_nt: TGTGCCAGCATGGGACAGGGATGGACCGGGGAGCTGTTTTTT

v_call: TRBV4-3
clone_size: .
d_call: .
j_call: TRBJ1-1
cdr3_aa: CASSQAGTEAFF
cdr3_nt: TGCGCCAGCAGCCAAGCGGGGACTGAAGCTTTCTTT

v_call: TRBV6-5
clone_size: .
d_call: .
j_call: TRBJ2-3
cdr3_aa: CASSYSRTSTDTQYF
cdr3_nt: TGTGCCAGCAGTTACTCGAGAACTAGCACAGATACGCAGTATTTT

v_call: TRBV6-5
clone_size: .
d_call: TRBD1
j_call: TRBJ1-5
cdr3_aa: CASRQGTVGNQPQHF
cdr3_nt: TGTGCCAGCAGACAAGGGACAGTGGGCAATCAGCCCCAGCATTTT